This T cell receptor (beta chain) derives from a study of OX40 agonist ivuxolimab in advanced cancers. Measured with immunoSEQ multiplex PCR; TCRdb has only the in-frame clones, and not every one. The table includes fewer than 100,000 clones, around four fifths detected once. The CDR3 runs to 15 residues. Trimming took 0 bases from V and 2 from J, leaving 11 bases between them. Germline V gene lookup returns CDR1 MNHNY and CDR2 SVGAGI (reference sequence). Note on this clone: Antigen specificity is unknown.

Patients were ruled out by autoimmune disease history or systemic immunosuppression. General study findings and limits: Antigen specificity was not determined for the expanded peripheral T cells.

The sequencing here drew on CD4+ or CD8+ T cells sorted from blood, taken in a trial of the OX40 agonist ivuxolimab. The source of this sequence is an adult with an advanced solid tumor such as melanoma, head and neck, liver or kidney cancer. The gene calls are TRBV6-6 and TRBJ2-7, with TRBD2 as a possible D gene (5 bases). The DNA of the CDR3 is TGTGCCAGCAGTTACTCTGGACTTGAAGCCTACGAGCAGTACTTC. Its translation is CASSYSGLEAYEQYF.